Presented here are 10 T cell receptor beta chains from one specimen sequenced in a study of Graves' ophthalmopathy and Graves' hyperthyroidism (dated by TCRdb to 2016 to 2019). The instrument given in TCRdb is Illumina HiSeq 2000. For repertoire sequencing, the TCR beta CDR3 regions were amplified from RNA transcripts. HTBI primers and the Qiagen OneStep RT-PCR kit were used in a first-round RT-PCR, which was followed by a second-round multiplex PCR, size selection and purification. TCRdb itself trimmed the public reads at Q25 with fastp, ran MiXCR and retained productive beta chains. Rows are combined by CDR3 protein, so each entry shows the most common genes and DNA. The sample profile shows some 350,000 distinct CDR3 sequences; 17% of them were found once. The ten largest clones add up to roughly 2.4% of the sample. Sequences were obtained from peripheral blood. The receptor set was obtained from an adult woman with stable Graves' hyperthyroidism.

This clonotype was seen at least ten times. The chain is built from TRBV11-2 and TRBJ2-2, with 10 nucleotides matching TRBD1. The length of the CDR3 is 18 residues. Germline V gene lookup returns CDR1 SGHAT and CDR2 FQNNGV. J was trimmed by 3 bases and V by 4 bases; bases with no gene match: 11. CDR3 protein: CASSSPDRDRGDTGELFF. The CDR3 coding sequence is TGTGCCAGCAGCTCACCGGATAGGGACAGGGGCGACACCGGGGAGCTGTTTTTT.

This clonotype was detected ten times or more. This chain joins TRBV27 and TRBJ1-5, with TRBD1 as a possible D gene (6 bases). CDR3 length: 14 residues. The ends were cut back, 8 bases at V and 6 bases at J, with 17 bases in the middle. Germline V gives CDR1 MNHEY, CDR2 SMNVEV (reference sequence). CDR3 nucleotides: TGTGCCAGCTGGTACAGGGATGGGTTTCAGCCCCAGCATTTT. Translating it yields CASWYRDGFQPQHF.

This clonotype was seen at least ten times. The J gene is TRBJ2-7, the V gene TRBV6-5; D possibly corresponds to TRBD2 (5 bases). This CDR3 is 13 amino acids long. Germline V CDR1 and CDR2: MNHEY, SVGAGI. V was shortened by 4 bases and J by 6 bases, with 13 bases between the two germline ends. CDR3 sequence: CASSFVTITEQYF. In nucleotides, the CDR3 is TGTGCCAGCAGTTTTGTGACTATCACCGAGCAGTACTTC.

The V and J genes are TRBV14 and TRBJ2-7, with 9 bases lining up with TRBD2. Germline CDR1 reads SGHDN; CDR2 reads FVKESK. V shed 4 bases and J 3 bases; nucleotides not matched to a gene: 7. This CDR3 comprises 15 residues. DNA for the CDR3: TGTGCCAGCAGCCCGGAGACTAGCGGCCTCTACGAGCAGTACTTC. Protein sequence: CASSPETSGLYEQYF.

CDR3 nucleotides: TGTGCCAGCTCACCCTGGACTAGCGGGATATCCGAGCAGTACTTC. Its protein is CASSPWTSGISEQYF. The chain carries TRBV18 and TRBJ2-7; 12 bases map to TRBD2. CDR1 and CDR2 from the germline V gene are KGHSH and LQKENI. The CDR3 spans 15 residues. With 3 bases clipped from V and 6 bases from J, the junction kept 6 bases outside the gene matches.

Ten or more counts support this clonotype. The V call is TRBV6-1, the J call TRBJ1-2; 10 nucleotides agree with TRBD1. The length of the CDR3 is 13 residues. Germline-derived CDR1 and CDR2 are MNHNS and SASEGT. The trim removed 6 bases at V and 6 bases at J, leaving 4 bases unmatched. The CDR3 is CASSPGQGHGYTF. The CDR3 region has the DNA TGTGCCAGCAGCCCGGGACAGGGGCATGGCTACACCTTC.

The chain carries TRBV12-3 or TRBV12-4 and TRBJ2-5; 9 positions agree with TRBD2. The CDR3 runs to 14 residues. After removal of 3 bases from V and 5 bases from J, the junction contained 4 bases not matched to a gene. The DNA for the CDR3 is TGTGCCAGCAGTTTTGGCGGGAGGGAGGAGACCCAGTACTTC. Its translation is CASSFGGREETQYF.

In this sample, this clonotype turned up a few times. This chain joins TRBV4-1 and TRBJ2-3, with D hard to call. V lost 1 base to trimming and J lost 8 bases, with 7 bases between them. Germline loops: CDR1 MGHRA, CDR2 YSYEKL. CDR3 length equals 12 residues. CDR3 DNA sequence: TGCGCCAGCAGCCAAGTTGGAGTTACGCAGTATTTT. Its translation: CASSQVGVTQYF.

The V and J genes are TRBV6-1 and TRBJ2-6; maybe TRBD1 (7 bases). The CDR3 runs to 17 residues. The V gene lost 6 bases and the J gene lost 0 bases, with 15 bases spanning the gap. Germline assignment: CDR1 MNHNS and CDR2 SASEGT. The CDR3 DNA follows: TGTGCCAGCAGGGAGACAGGGAGGCTCTCTGGGGCCAACGTCCTGACTTTC. Encoded protein: CASRETGRLSGANVLTF.

There are many counts of this clonotype. This sequence joins TRBV5-1 and TRBJ2-7; 12 bases match TRBD1. This CDR3 has 14 residues. The germline V gene has CDR1 SGHRS and CDR2 YFSETQ. After removal of 5 bases from V and 6 bases from J, the junction contained 6 bases not matched to a gene. CDR3 amino acids: CASSRDRGLREQYF. The CDR3 DNA follows: TGCGCCAGCAGTCGGGACAGGGGGCTTCGCGAGCAGTACTTC. The entire variable domain, with the rest obtained from reference TRBV5-1 and TRBJ2-7, is as follows: KAGVTQTPRYLIKTRGQQVTLSCSPISGHRSVSWYQQTPGQGLQFLFEYFSETQRNKGNFPGRFSGRQFSNSRSEMNVSTLELGDSALYLCASSRDRGLREQYFGPGTRLTVT.